This entry features one T cell receptor (beta chain) sequence. Its antigen is not known. This record belongs to a study of T cell clones after liver transplantation. At the level of the study: Without induction therapy, subjects received standard immunosuppression until 12-24 months post-transplant. Study results and caveats: A larger donor-reactive than third-party decline suggested partial antigen-specific deletion.

Profiled with immunoSEQ multiplex PCR; TCRdb holds only in-frame clones, not every one. The table shows 95,000 to 110,000 clones, with around 84% occurring only once. The V segment lost 9 bases and the J segment 5 bases; nucleotides outside the gene matches: 8. This CDR3 has 13 residues. Per germline, CDR1 SGHNT and CDR2 YYREEE (reference sequence). The gene calls are TRBV5-4 and TRBJ2-1; 7 bases align to TRBD1. The clonotype originates from a human patient who received a liver transplant. Some T cells may arise from the graft donor. The input for sequencing was CD4+ T cells from blood, taken approximately 4 years after liver transplant. CDR3 loop: CAIQGTVNNEQFF. The CDR3 DNA reads as TGTGCCATTCAGGGGACAGTAAACAATGAGCAGTTCTTC.